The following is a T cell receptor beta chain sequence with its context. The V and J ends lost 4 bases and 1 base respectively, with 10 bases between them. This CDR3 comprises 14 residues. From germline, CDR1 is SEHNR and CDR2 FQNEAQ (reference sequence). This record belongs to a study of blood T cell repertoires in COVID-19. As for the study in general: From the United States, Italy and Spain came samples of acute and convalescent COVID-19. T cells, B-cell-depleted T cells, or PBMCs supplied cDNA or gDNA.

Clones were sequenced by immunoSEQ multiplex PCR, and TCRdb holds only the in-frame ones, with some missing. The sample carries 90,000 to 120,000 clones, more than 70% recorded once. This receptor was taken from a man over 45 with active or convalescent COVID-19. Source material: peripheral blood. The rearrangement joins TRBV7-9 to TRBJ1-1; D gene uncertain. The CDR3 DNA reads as TGTGCCAGCAGCTCCCCCCCAGGGAACACTGAAGCTTTCTTT. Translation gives CASSSPPGNTEAFF.